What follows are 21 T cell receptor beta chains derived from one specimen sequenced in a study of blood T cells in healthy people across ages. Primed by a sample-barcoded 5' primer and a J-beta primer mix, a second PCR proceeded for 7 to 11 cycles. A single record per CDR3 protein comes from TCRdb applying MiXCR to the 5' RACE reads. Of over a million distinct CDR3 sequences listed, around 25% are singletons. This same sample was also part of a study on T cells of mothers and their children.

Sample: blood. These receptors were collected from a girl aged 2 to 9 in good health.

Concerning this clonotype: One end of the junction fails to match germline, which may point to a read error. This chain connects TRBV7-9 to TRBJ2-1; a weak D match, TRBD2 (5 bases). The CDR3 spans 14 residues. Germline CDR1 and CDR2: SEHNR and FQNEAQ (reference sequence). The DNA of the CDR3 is TGTACCAGCAGCTTCTGGTCAGACTATAATGAGCAGTTCTTC. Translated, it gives CTSSFWSDYNEQFF.

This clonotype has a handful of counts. Written as DNA, the CDR3 is TGCGCCAGCAGCCAGCATAGCGGGGAACTCTACAATGAGCAGTTCTTC. Protein product: CASSQHSGELYNEQFF. The chain combines TRBV4-3 with TRBJ2-1; 8 bases are a match to TRBD2. The V gene's germline CDR1 is LGHNA and CDR2 YSLEER. This CDR3 spans 16 amino acids. V lost 3 bases and J lost 3; bases outside the gene matches: 7.

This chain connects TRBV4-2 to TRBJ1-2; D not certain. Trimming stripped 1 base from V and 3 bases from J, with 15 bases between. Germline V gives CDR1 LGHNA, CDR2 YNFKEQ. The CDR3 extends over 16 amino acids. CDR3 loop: CASSQVGAGPYYGYTF. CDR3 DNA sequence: TGTGCCAGCAGCCAAGTCGGAGCAGGCCCTTACTATGGCTACACCTTC.

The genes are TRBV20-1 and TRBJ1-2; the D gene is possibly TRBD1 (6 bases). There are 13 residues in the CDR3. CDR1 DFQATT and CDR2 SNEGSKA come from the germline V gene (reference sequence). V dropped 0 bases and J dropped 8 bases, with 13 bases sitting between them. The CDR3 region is CSARDNPGEGYTF. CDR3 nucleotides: TGCAGTGCTAGAGATAATCCAGGGGAAGGCTACACCTTC.

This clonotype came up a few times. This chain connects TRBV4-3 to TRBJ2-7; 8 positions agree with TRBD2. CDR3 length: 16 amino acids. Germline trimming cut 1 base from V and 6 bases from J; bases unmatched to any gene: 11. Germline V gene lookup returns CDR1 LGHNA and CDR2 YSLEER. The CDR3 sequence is CASSQALGLGGSEQYF. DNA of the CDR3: TGCGCCAGCAGCCAAGCCCTGGGACTAGGAGGCTCCGAGCAGTACTTC.

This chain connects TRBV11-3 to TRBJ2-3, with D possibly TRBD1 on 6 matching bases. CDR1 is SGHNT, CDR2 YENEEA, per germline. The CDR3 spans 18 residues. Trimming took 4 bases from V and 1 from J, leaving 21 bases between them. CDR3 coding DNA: TGTGCCAGCAGCTCCCTACGTTGGACAGCGCAGGGCACAGATACGCAGTATTTT. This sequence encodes CASSSLRWTAQGTDTQYF. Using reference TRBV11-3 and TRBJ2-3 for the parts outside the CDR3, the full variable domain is EAGVVQSPRYKIIEKKQPVAFWCNPISGHNTLYWYLQNLGQGPELLIRYENEEAVDDSQLPKDRFSAERLKGVDSTLKIQPAELGDSAVYLCASSSLRWTAQGTDTQYFGPGTRLTVL.

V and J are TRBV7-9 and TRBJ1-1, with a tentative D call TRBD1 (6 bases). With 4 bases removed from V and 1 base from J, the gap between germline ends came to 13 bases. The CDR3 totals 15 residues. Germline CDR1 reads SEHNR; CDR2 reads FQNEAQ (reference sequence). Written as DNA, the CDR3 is TGTGCCAGCAGCTCCGAATCAGGGGAGAACACTGAAGCTTTCTTT. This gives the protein CASSSESGENTEAFF. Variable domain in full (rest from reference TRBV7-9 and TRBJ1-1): DTGVSQNPRHKITKRGQNVTFRCDPISEHNRLYWYRQTLGQGPEFLTYFQNEAQLEKSRLLSDRFSAERPKGSFSTLEIQRTEQGDSAMYLCASSSESGENTEAFFGQGTRLTVV.

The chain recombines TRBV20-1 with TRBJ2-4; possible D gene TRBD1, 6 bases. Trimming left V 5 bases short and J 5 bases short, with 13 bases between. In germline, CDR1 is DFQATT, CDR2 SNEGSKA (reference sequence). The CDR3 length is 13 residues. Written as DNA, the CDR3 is TGCAGTGCTCTCGGGACATCAGAAAACATTCAGTACTTC. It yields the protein CSALGTSENIQYF.

The CDR3 DNA sequence: TGCAGTGCTCTCGCCCCACGTTCGGGGGACGAGCAGTACTTC. It encodes CSALAPRSGDEQYF. The chain has TRBV20-1 and TRBJ2-5; a weak D match, TRBD2 (6 bases). With the DNA end fitting TRBJ2-7 better, the J assignment may be wrong. Germline V gene sequence: CDR1 DFQATT, CDR2 SNEGSKA (reference sequence). The CDR3 is 14 amino acids.

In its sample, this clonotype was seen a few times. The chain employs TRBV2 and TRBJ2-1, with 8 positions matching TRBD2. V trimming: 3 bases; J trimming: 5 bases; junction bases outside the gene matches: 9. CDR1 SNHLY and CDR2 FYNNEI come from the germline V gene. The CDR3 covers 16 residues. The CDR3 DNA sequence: TGTGCCAGCAGTGAGGCTCCTAGCGGGTTAAACAATGAGCAGTTCTTC. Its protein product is CASSEAPSGLNNEQFF. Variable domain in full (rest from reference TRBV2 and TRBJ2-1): EPEVTQTPSHQVTQMGQEVILRCVPISNHLYFYWYRQILGQKVEFLVSFYNNEISEKSEIFDDQFSVERPDGSNFTLKIRSTKLEDSAMYFCASSEAPSGLNNEQFFGPGTRLTVL.

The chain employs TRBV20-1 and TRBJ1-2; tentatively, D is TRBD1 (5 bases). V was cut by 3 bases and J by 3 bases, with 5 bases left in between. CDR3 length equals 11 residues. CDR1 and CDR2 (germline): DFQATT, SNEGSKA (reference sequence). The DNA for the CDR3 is TGCAGTGCTAGCAGGGACTATGGCTACACCTTC. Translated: CSASRDYGYTF.

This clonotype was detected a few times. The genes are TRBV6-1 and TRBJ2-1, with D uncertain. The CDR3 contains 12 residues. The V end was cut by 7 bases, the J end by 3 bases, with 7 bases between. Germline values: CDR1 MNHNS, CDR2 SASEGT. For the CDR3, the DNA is TGTGCCAGCACCACGTTCTACAATGAGCAGTTCTTC. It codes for CASTTFYNEQFF.

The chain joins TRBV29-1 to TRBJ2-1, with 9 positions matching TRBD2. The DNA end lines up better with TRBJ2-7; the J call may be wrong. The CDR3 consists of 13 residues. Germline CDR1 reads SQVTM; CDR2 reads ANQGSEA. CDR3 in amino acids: CSVEDSGGYEQYF. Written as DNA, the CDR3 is TGCAGCGTTGAAGATAGCGGGGGCTACGAGCAGTACTTC.

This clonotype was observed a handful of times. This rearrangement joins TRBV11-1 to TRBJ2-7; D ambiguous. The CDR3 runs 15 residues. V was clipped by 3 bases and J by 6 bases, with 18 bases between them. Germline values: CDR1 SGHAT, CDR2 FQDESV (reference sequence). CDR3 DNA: TGTGCCAGCAGCTTTCCTCGGGCTGGGAAGTTCGAGCAGTACTTC. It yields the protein CASSFPRAGKFEQYF.

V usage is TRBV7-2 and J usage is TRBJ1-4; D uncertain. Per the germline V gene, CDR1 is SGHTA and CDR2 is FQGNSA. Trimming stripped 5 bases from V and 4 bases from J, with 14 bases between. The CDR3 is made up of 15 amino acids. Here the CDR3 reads CASSQIGSFNEKLFF. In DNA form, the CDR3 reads TGTGCCAGCAGCCAGATTGGCAGCTTTAATGAAAAACTGTTTTTT.

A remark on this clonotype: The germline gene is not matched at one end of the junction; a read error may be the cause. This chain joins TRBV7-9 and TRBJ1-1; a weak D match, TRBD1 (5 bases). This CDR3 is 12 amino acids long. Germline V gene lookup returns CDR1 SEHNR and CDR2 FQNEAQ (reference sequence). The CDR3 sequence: CVSSYGGTEAFF. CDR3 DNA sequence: TGTGTCAGCAGTTATGGGGGCACTGAAGCTTTCTTT.

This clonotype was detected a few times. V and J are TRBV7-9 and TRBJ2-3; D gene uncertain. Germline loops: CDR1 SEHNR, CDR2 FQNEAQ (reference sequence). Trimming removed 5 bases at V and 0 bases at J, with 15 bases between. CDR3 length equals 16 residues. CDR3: CASSRLGGASTDTQYF. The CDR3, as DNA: TGTGCCAGCAGCCGCCTGGGTGGAGCAAGCACAGATACGCAGTATTTT.

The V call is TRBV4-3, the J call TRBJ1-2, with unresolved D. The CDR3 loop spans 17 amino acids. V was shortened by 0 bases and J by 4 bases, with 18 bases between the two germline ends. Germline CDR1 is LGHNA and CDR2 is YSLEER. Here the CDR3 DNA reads TGCGCCAGCAGCCAAGAATGGCAGGCAGGCCAACCCTATGGCTACACCTTC. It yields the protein CASSQEWQAGQPYGYTF.

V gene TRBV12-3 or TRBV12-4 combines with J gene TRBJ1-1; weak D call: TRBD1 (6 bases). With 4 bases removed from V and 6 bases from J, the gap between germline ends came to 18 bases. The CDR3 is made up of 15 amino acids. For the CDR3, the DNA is TGTGCCAGCAGTTGGGGGGCCCCCGGATGGGCTGAAGCTTTCTTT. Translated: CASSWGAPGWAEAFF.

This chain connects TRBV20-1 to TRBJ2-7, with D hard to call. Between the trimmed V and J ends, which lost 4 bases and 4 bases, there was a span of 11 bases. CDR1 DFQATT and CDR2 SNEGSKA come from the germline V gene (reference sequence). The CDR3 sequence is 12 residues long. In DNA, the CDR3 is TGCAGTGCTACCACCGCCGAATACGAGCAGTACTTC. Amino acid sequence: CSATTAEYEQYF.

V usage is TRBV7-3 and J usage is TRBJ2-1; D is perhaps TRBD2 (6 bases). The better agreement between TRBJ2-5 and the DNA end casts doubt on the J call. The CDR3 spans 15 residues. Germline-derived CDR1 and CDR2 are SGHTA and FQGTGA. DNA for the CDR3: TGTGCCAGCAACCCCCTCGGACGACGCGGGAAGACCCAGTACTTC. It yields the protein CASNPLGRRGKTQYF.